One sample yielded the 2 T cell receptor beta chains listed below, sequenced in a study of blood T cell dynamics during melanoma immunotherapy. Assay: immunoSEQ multiplex PCR; the TCRdb copy retains only in-frame clones and omits some. The sample holds about 6,700 clones, around 84% seen once. Sample time point: week 3, after first cycle of checkpoint inhibitor. The sample here was blood, taken from a patient treated with checkpoint blockade. These receptors were taken from a human donor with melanoma. Some clones in this sample may be carry-over from other donors' samples.

The J gene is TRBJ1-4, the V gene TRBV30; perhaps TRBD1 as D (6 bases). With 1 base removed from V and 3 bases from J, the gap between germline ends came to 15 bases. Germline V gives CDR1 GTSNPN, CDR2 SVGIG (reference sequence). This CDR3 comprises 16 residues. CDR3 sequence: CAWSEIDRTANEKLFF. The CDR3 DNA reads TGTGCCTGGAGTGAGATTGACCGGACAGCTAATGAAAAACTGTTTTTT.

This chain joins TRBV7-8 and TRBJ1-6, with unresolved D. V shed 2 bases and J shed 8 bases, with 13 bases lying between them. CDR3 length: 15 amino acids. Germline V gene lookup returns CDR1 SGHVS and CDR2 FQNEAQ. The CDR3 coding sequence is TGTGCCAGCAGCTTACAGCCCCCAAGGCATTCACCCCTCCACTTT. This sequence encodes CASSLQPPRHSPLHF.